The 27 T cell receptor beta chains in this list originate from one sample, sequenced in a study of identical twins. MiXCR, run by TCRdb on the 5' RACE reads, gives a single entry per CDR3 protein. The table includes about 500,000 distinct CDR3 sequences, over 11% detected once. This same sample was also part of a study on yellow fever vaccine responses in identical twins.

Sequencing was done on a sample of CD4+ T cells sorted from blood. The receptors originated from a woman between 18 and 29 years old in good health.

This clonotype was counted a few times. This chain links TRBV20-1 with TRBJ2-3; D might be TRBD1 (5 bases). Trimming took off 5 bases at V and 2 bases at J, with 20 bases between the two ends. Germline loops: CDR1 DFQATT, CDR2 SNEGSKA (reference sequence). There are 16 residues in the CDR3. CDR3 protein: CSAPATDPGLTDTQYF. CDR3 DNA: TGCAGTGCTCCAGCGACAGACCCAGGTCTCACAGATACGCAGTATTTT.

This chain links TRBV7-2 with TRBJ2-1; 8 bases agree with TRBD2. Germline V gene data show CDR1 as SGHTA and CDR2 as FQGNSA. With V trimmed by 1 base and J by 2 bases, 4 bases remained unmatched. The CDR3 sequence is 16 residues long. CDR3 region: CASSLGPAGAYNEQFF. In DNA, the CDR3 is TGTGCCAGCAGCTTAGGCCCAGCGGGGGCCTACAATGAGCAGTTCTTC.

The chain combines TRBV14 with TRBJ2-1, with TRBD1 as a possible D gene (5 bases). The CDR3 spans 15 residues. The germline CDR1 and CDR2 sequences are SGHDN and FVKESK. V was pared by 3 bases and J by 8 bases, with 17 bases between. The CDR3 protein is CASSHQAGYNDEQFF. The CDR3 DNA reads as TGTGCCAGCAGCCACCAGGCAGGGTACAACGATGAGCAGTTCTTC. Variable domain in full (rest from reference TRBV14 and TRBJ2-1): EAGVTQFPSHSVIEKGQTVTLRCDPISGHDNLYWYRRVMGKEIKFLLHFVKESKQDESGMPNNRFLAERTGGTYSTLKVQPAELEDSGVYFCASSHQAGYNDEQFFGPGTRLTVL.

As for this clonotype: Mismatch with germline at one junction end may stem from a read error. The genes are TRBV6-2 or TRBV6-3 and TRBJ2-7, with D possibly matching TRBD2 (6 bases). Germline assignment: CDR1 MNHEY and CDR2 SVGEGT. The CDR3 is made up of 12 amino acids. The CDR3 is CASSNTGTAYRF. The CDR3 nucleotides read TGTGCCAGCAGTAACACCGGGACTGCTTACCGGTTC.

The genes are TRBV10-3 and TRBJ2-3; D perhaps matches TRBD1 (5 bases). V lost 8 bases, J lost 0 bases, and 9 bases lay in between. Germline V gives CDR1 ENHRY, CDR2 SYGVKD. The CDR3 totals 13 residues. The CDR3 bases are TGTGCCATCCAGGGAACTAGCACAGATACGCAGTATTTT. Encoded protein: CAIQGTSTDTQYF.

This chain joins TRBV11-3 and TRBJ2-7; D is unresolved. V lost 4 bases and J 6 bases, leaving 13 bases between the germline ends. The CDR3 consists of 13 residues. CDR1 and CDR2 (germline): SGHNT, YENEEA. In DNA form, the CDR3 reads TGTGCCAGCAGCTCTACCGGAGAAGCCGAGCAGTACTTC. This encodes CASSSTGEAEQYF. Based on the CDR3 plus reference TRBV11-3 and TRBJ2-7, the full variable domain is EAGVVQSPRYKIIEKKQPVAFWCNPISGHNTLYWYLQNLGQGPELLIRYENEEAVDDSQLPKDRFSAERLKGVDSTLKIQPAELGDSAVYLCASSSTGEAEQYFGPGTRLTVT.

This chain links TRBV11-1 with TRBJ2-3; TRBD2 is a possible D gene (7 bases). Germline-derived CDR1 and CDR2 are SGHAT and FQDESV (reference sequence). The CDR3 runs 16 residues. Trimming removed 5 bases from V and 0 bases from J, with 15 bases in between. The CDR3 nucleotides are TGTGCCAGCAGCCCCCTCGCGGGGGCGAGCACAGATACGCAGTATTTT. The encoded protein is CASSPLAGASTDTQYF.

This clonotype turned up a few times. The chain uses TRBV3-1 and TRBJ2-3, with 10 bases matching TRBD2. Per the germline V gene, CDR1 is LGHDT and CDR2 is YNNKEL (reference sequence). This CDR3 comprises 16 residues. V gave up 0 bases and J gave up 7 bases; unmatched junction bases: 7. In DNA, the CDR3 is TGTGCCAGCAGCCAAGATCTAGCGGGAGAAGGGTATACGCAGTATTTT. As protein: CASSQDLAGEGYTQYF.

The table lists this clonotype with many counts. The CDR3 nucleotides read TGTGCCAGCAGTGTCACCGGGGAGCTGTTTTTT. It encodes CASSVTGELFF. The V call is TRBV5-6, the J call TRBJ2-2; D gene ambiguous. CDR1 is SGHDT and CDR2 is YYEEEE in the germline V gene. The CDR3 loop spans 11 amino acids. Trimming left V 5 bases short and J 4 bases short, with 3 bases between.

This clonotype was detected ten times or more. The chain links TRBV7-2 to TRBJ2-7; a weak D match, TRBD2 (6 bases). This CDR3 spans 14 amino acids. Germline loops: CDR1 SGHTA, CDR2 FQGNSA. V lost 3 bases to trimming and J lost 6 bases, with 15 bases between them. The CDR3 DNA is TGTGCCAGCAGCTTTTACGGACGGGGAGGCGAGCAGTACTTC. Translating it yields CASSFYGRGGEQYF.

This clonotype was detected a few times. The chain recombines TRBV4-1 with TRBJ2-1, with TRBD2 matching 9 bases. V lost 4 bases and J lost 3; bases outside the gene matches: 7. CDR3 length: 16 residues. In germline, CDR1 is MGHRA, CDR2 YSYEKL. CDR3 protein: CASSPFRTSVYNEQFF. DNA for the CDR3: TGCGCCAGCAGCCCATTTAGGACTAGCGTCTACAATGAGCAGTTCTTC.

This clonotype occurred a few times. The chain recombines TRBV7-9 with TRBJ2-5, with 10 bases that match TRBD2. Germline CDR1 reads SEHNR; CDR2 reads FQNEAQ (reference sequence). V lost 11 bases, J lost 6 bases, and 12 bases stayed unmatched. The CDR3 has 14 residues. The CDR3 spells CAGSIAGGEKTQYF. The CDR3 region has the DNA TGTGCCGGATCAATAGCGGGGGGCGAAAAGACCCAGTACTTC. Variable domain in full (rest from reference TRBV7-9 and TRBJ2-5): DTGVSQNPRHKITKRGQNVTFRCDPISEHNRLYWYRQTLGQGPEFLTYFQNEAQLEKSRLLSDRFSAERPKGSFSTLEIQRTEQGDSAMYLCAGSIAGGEKTQYFGPGTRLLVL.

The chain is built from TRBV4-3 and TRBJ2-1; the match to TRBD2 covers 9 bases. Germline lookup yields CDR1 LGHNA and CDR2 YSLEER. Unmatched junction bases numbered 7, after V lost 0 bases and J lost 4 bases. This CDR3 contains 17 residues. The CDR3 coding sequence is TGCGCCAGCAGCCAAGATCTGGGTAGCGGGAGTTACAATGAGCAGTTCTTC. Its protein is CASSQDLGSGSYNEQFF.

This clonotype has ten or more counts. The chain links TRBV20-1 to TRBJ2-7; D remains ambiguous. V was trimmed by 0 bases and J by 0 bases, leaving 12 bases between them. CDR1 is DFQATT and CDR2 is SNEGSKA in the germline V gene (reference sequence). The CDR3 has 15 residues. The CDR3 DNA reads as TGCAGTGCTAGAGATCGGCCCCTTATCTCCTACGAGCAGTACTTC. It codes for CSARDRPLISYEQYF.

The chain uses TRBV27 and TRBJ2-7; D may correspond to TRBD1 or TRBD2 (5 bases each). V was shortened by 2 bases and J by 5 bases, with 13 bases between the two germline ends. The germline V gene has CDR1 MNHEY and CDR2 SMNVEV (reference sequence). The CDR3 runs to 14 residues. The chain's CDR3 is CASSLRPGTDEQYF. Here the CDR3 DNA reads TGTGCCAGCAGTTTAAGGCCAGGGACCGACGAGCAGTACTTC.

In its sample, this clonotype was seen many times. The chain links TRBV5-1 to TRBJ2-7; perhaps TRBD2 as D (6 bases). V lost 4 bases and J lost 1, with 15 bases in between. There are 15 residues in the CDR3. Germline V gives CDR1 SGHRS, CDR2 YFSETQ. In nucleotides, the CDR3 is TGCGCCAGCAGCCTCCGATGGAGGGGTTCCTACGAGCAGTACTTC. Residues: CASSLRWRGSYEQYF.

The chain carries TRBV7-3 and TRBJ2-2, with 9 bases matching TRBD1. There are 17 residues in the CDR3. CDR1 SGHTA and CDR2 FQGTGA come from the germline V gene. After removal of 3 bases from V and 4 bases from J, the junction contained 9 bases not matched to a gene. CDR3 bases: TGTGCCAGCAGCTTCCTCCGGGACAGGGCAGGCACCGGGGAGCTGTTTTTT. Protein: CASSFLRDRAGTGELFF.

This clonotype showed up just a few times. The V and J genes are TRBV11-2 and TRBJ1-1, with D possibly being TRBD1 (6 bases). Looked up from germline, CDR1 is SGHAT and CDR2 is FQNNGV. The CDR3 is 14 residues long. V was pared by 3 bases and J by 1 base, with 9 bases between. The CDR3 loop is CASSFSTGNTEAFF. The CDR3 DNA reads TGTGCCAGCAGCTTCTCGACAGGGAACACTGAAGCTTTCTTT. The full variable domain, rest sourced from reference TRBV11-2 and TRBJ1-1, is EAGVAQSPRYKIIEKRQSVAFWCNPISGHATLYWYQQILGQGPKLLIQFQNNGVVDDSQLPKDRFSAERLKGVDSTLKIQPAKLEDSAVYLCASSFSTGNTEAFFGQGTRLTVV.

This clonotype was counted a few times. The DNA for the CDR3 is TGTGCCAGCAGTTTTAGCCGGGGGGGCCGATCCTACGAGCAGTACTTC. Protein sequence: CASSFSRGGRSYEQYF. The rearrangement joins TRBV11-2 to TRBJ2-7; 8 bases match TRBD2. The J segment lost 1 base and the V segment lost 6 bases, leaving 11 bases of the junction unmatched. The germline gives CDR1 SGHAT, CDR2 FQNNGV. This CDR3 is built from 16 residues.

The V and J genes are TRBV18 and TRBJ2-7, with 14 bases matching TRBD2. The CDR3 totals 17 residues. The V gene's germline CDR1 is KGHSH and CDR2 LQKENI. With 3 bases clipped from V and 1 base from J, the junction kept 5 bases outside the gene matches. In DNA, the CDR3 is TGTGCCAGCTCACCGGGACTAGCGGGAGACAATTCCTACGAGCAGTACTTC. It is translated as CASSPGLAGDNSYEQYF.

This chain joins TRBV3-1 and TRBJ2-1, with 9 bases aligning to TRBD1. J was trimmed by 7 bases and V by 6 bases; bases with no gene match: 10. This CDR3 is 15 amino acids long. Germline assignment: CDR1 LGHDT and CDR2 YNNKEL (reference sequence). In DNA form, the CDR3 reads TGTGCCAGCAGGCAACAGGGGGCAATACCGAATGAGCAGTTCTTC. Translated: CASRQQGAIPNEQFF.

This clonotype was seen only a few times. V and J are TRBV7-2 and TRBJ2-2; TRBD1 is a possible D gene (5 bases). Germline CDR1 SGHTA, CDR2 FQGNSA. CDR3 size: 17 residues. V lost 4 bases and J 8 bases, leaving 23 bases between the germline ends. CDR3 loop: CASSSRLLAGMVGELFF. CDR3 sequence (DNA): TGTGCCAGCAGCTCCCGATTATTGGCAGGGATGGTGGGGGAGCTGTTTTTT.

This clonotype has just a few counts. DNA of the CDR3: TGTGCCACCAGTGATTCGGCCAGGGGGACTGGGGCCAACGTCCTGACTTTC. Translating it yields CATSDSARGTGANVLTF. The chain joins TRBV24-1 to TRBJ2-6; 7 positions agree with TRBD1. The CDR3 sequence is 17 residues long. V was pared by 2 bases and J by 2 bases, with 5 bases of the junction left unmatched. Germline lookup yields CDR1 KGHDR and CDR2 SFDVKD.

This clonotype was found a few times. CDR3 amino acids: CASSQEYGTSGRQDTQYF. The DNA of the CDR3 is TGTGCCAGCAGCCAAGAATACGGAACTAGCGGGAGGCAAGATACGCAGTATTTT. The chain recombines TRBV4-2 with TRBJ2-3; 12 nucleotides match TRBD2. The CDR3 spans 18 residues. Germline lookup yields CDR1 LGHNA and CDR2 YNFKEQ. V gave up 0 bases and J gave up 5 bases; unmatched junction bases: 9.

In its sample, this clonotype was seen a few times. The chain employs TRBV20-1 and TRBJ2-1; 8 bases align to TRBD2. The V segment lost 3 bases and the J segment 0 bases; nucleotides outside the gene matches: 7. Germline lookup yields CDR1 DFQATT and CDR2 SNEGSKA (reference sequence). The CDR3 covers 16 residues. The CDR3 region has the DNA TGCAGTGCTAGGACGACCGGGAGGGACTCCTACAATGAGCAGTTCTTC. Its translation: CSARTTGRDSYNEQFF.

This clonotype turned up a few times. This rearrangement joins TRBV11-3 to TRBJ2-1, with 9 bases identical to TRBD2. From germline, CDR1 is SGHNT and CDR2 YENEEA. J gave up 0 bases and V 5 bases, and 8 bases lay outside the gene matches. The CDR3 is made up of 17 amino acids. CDR3 in amino acids: CASSLSGGTRSYNEQFF. Written as DNA, the CDR3 is TGTGCCAGCAGCCTGAGCGGGGGGACCCGCTCCTACAATGAGCAGTTCTTC.

V and J are TRBV7-2 and TRBJ2-3; the D gene is possibly TRBD2 (5 bases). Germline lookup yields CDR1 SGHTA and CDR2 FQGNSA. This CDR3 contains 13 residues. Deletions cut 2 bases from V and 6 bases from J, with 9 bases between. CDR3 coding DNA: TGTGCCAGCAGCTTAACTAGTTTCGATACGCAGTATTTT. This gives the protein CASSLTSFDTQYF.